A selection of T cell receptor beta chains follows, all from one sample in a study of CD8 T cells in Susac syndrome. TCRdb re-derived calls from the immunoSEQ multiplex PCR reads in MiXCR, one entry per CDR3 protein. Of approximately 280,000 distinct CDR3 sequences in the sample, 80% to 90% were seen once. Sequenced: CD8+ T cells from PBMCs. These TCRs come from a human donor with multiple sclerosis. Each CDR3 is given without its conserved first and last residue. The order of the fields is CDR3 length, V gene, J gene, CDR3 protein.

9,TRBV7-9,TRBJ2-1,ASSGVPEQF
18,TRBV4-1,TRBJ2-6,ASSQAFSGTGLPGANVLT
12,TRBV12-3/TRBV12-4,TRBJ2-3,ASSLYRGADTQY
17,TRBV20-1,TRBJ2-1,SARGLGASGRIYNNEQF
12,TRBV12-3/TRBV12-4,TRBJ1-1,ASSPGGRGTEAF
13,TRBV7-9,TRBJ2-7,ASSLGQGVFYEQY
8,TRBV28,TRBJ2-7,ASSHYEQY
11,TRBV25-1,TRBJ2-1,ASDQAGGDEQF
13,TRBV5-4,TRBJ2-7,ASSLGRDLQYEQY
13,TRBV7-9,TRBJ1-2,ASSIERGANYGYT
13,TRBV6-1,TRBJ2-1,ASFDREHPSDEQF
11,TRBV5-6,TRBJ1-1,ASSLLWDTEAF
14,TRBV28,TRBJ1-5,ASRQGRVPANQPQH
16,TRBV30,TRBJ1-4,AWSGLGDSTDPNEKLF
12,TRBV27,TRBJ2-7,ASKSSGTRYEQY
12,TRBV19,TRBJ1-1,ASSIDRGYTEAF
13,TRBV6-5,TRBJ1-5,ASSPGQISNQPQH
14,TRBV20-1,TRBJ2-2,SASNYGTSGTGELF
10,TRBV13,TRBJ1-2,ASSLRGNGYT
12,TRBV12-3/TRBV12-4,TRBJ2-7,ASSPYRAGYEQY
13,TRBV27,TRBJ2-1,ASSLGDLPGNEQF
17,TRBV30,TRBJ2-7,AWSVRGRREGPLPCEQY
14,TRBV9,TRBJ2-1,ASSVGAGVLSFEQF
11,TRBV29-1,TRBJ2-7,SVEDKSLGEQY
13,TRBV30,TRBJ2-7,AWSVPPLPYYEQY
12,TRBV9,TRBJ2-2,ASSVGGSAGELF
15,TRBV27,TRBJ2-2,ASSPGLAAGTPGELF
12,TRBV6-6,TRBJ2-7,ASSPLEGRGEQY
13,TRBV27,TRBJ2-7,ASSQPRGNLYEQY
12,TRBV27,TRBJ1-4,ASSRGWANEKLF
12,TRBV30,TRBJ1-3,AWTRQLSGNTIY